This TCR beta chain was retrieved from a study of pediatric ulcerative colitis. The length of the CDR3 is 15 residues. Germline values: CDR1 SGHDN, CDR2 FVKESK. The ends were cut back, 4 bases at V and 2 bases at J, with 15 bases in the middle. Clones were read by immunoSEQ multiplex PCR, and TCRdb kept only the in-frame ones, dropping some. Of around 61,000 clones listed, about 86% were seen once; the top ten hold around 3.6%. This chain joins TRBV14 and TRBJ2-7, with D possibly TRBD1 on 6 matching bases. Sequencing used blood. This receptor was identified in a boy between 5 and 17 years old with severe ulcerative colitis. CDR3 loop: CASSRETGLAYEQYF. CDR3 nucleotides: TGTGCCAGCAGCCGAGAGACAGGTTTGGCCTACGAGCAGTACTTC.